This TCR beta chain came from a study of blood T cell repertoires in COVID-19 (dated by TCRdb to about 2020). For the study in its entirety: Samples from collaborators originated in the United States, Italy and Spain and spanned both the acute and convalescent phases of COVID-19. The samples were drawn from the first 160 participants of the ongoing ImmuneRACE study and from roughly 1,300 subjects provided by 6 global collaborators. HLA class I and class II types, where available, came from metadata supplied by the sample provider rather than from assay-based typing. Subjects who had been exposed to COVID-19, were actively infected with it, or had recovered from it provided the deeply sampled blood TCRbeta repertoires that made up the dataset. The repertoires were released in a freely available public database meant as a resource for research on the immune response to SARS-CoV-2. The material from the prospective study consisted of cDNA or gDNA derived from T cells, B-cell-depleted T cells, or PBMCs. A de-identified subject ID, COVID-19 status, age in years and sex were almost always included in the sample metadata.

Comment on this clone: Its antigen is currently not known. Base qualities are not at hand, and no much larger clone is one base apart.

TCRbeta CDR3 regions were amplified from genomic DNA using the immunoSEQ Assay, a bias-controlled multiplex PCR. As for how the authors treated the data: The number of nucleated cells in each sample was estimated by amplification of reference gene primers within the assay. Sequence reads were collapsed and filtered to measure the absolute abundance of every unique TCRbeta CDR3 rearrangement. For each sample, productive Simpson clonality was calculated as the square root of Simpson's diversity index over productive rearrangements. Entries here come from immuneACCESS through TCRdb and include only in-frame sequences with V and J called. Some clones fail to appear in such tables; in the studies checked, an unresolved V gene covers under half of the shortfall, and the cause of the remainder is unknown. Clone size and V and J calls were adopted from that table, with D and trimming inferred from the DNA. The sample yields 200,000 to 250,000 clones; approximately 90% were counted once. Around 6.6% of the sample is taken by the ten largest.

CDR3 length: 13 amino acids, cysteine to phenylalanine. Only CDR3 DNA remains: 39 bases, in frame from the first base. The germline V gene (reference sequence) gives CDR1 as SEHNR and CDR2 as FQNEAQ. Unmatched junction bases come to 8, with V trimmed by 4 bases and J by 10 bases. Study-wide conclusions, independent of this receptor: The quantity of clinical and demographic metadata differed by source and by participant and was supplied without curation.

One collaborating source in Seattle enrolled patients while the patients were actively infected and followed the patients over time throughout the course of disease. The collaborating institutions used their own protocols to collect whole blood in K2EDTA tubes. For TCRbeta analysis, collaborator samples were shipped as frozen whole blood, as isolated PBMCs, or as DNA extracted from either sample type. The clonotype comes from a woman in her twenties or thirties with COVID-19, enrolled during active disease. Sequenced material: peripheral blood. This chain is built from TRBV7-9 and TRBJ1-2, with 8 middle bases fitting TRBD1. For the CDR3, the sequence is CASSSGQGNPYTF. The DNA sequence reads TGTGCCAGCAGCTCCGGACAGGGAAACCCCTACACCTTC.